This T cell receptor beta chain originates from a study of T cell responses to AZD1222 COVID-19 vaccine. As regards this clone: Antigen: not known.

Investigators merged groups given second doses at roughly 4 or roughly 12 weeks. Study outcomes and limitations: It was only a handful of AZD1222 recipients who were seropositive at baseline. There were mostly white British donors and more females than males, and clonal diversity was possibly underestimated.

The data were produced by immunoSEQ multiplex PCR, yet TCRdb's version contains in-frame clones alone and is incomplete. Of over 150,000 clones listed, around 88% are singletons. Trimming left V 3 bases short and J 1 base short, with 10 bases between. The length of the CDR3 is 14 residues. Looked up from germline, CDR1 is SGDLS and CDR2 is YYNGEE. The receptor was derived from an adult who received the AZD1222 COVID-19 vaccine. The starting material was peripheral blood, obtained 28 days after the second AZD1222 dose. V usage is TRBV9 and J usage is TRBJ2-5; a possible D gene is TRBD2 (5 bases). The CDR3 here is CASSAYGSQETQYF. CDR3 DNA: TGTGCCAGCAGCGCTTATGGGAGCCAAGAGACCCAGTACTTC.